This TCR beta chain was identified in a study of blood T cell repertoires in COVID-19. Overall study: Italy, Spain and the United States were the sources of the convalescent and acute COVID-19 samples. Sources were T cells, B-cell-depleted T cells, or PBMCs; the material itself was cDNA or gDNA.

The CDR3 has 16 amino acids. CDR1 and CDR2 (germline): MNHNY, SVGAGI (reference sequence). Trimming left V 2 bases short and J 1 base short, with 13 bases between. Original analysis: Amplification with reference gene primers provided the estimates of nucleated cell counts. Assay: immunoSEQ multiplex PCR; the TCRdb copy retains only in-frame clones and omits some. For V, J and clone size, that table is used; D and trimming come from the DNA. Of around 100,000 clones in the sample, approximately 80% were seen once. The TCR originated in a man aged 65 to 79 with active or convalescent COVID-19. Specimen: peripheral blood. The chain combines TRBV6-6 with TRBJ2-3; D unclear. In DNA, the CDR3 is TGTGCCAGCAGTTACCCGAGAGGAACTGGCACAGATACGCAGTATTTT. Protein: CASSYPRGTGTDTQYF.